This T cell receptor beta chain was recovered during a study of blood T cells in healthy people across ages. The use of a sample-barcoded 5' primer and a J-beta primer mix characterized a second PCR of about 7 to 12 cycles. Using its own MiXCR run on the 5' RACE reads, TCRdb lists one record per CDR3 protein. The sample lists approximately 810,000 distinct CDR3 sequences; roughly 26% were seen once. There are many counts of this clonotype. V lost 0 bases to trimming and J lost 4 bases; unmatched junction nucleotides: 9. The CDR3 consists of 17 residues. Germline V gene sequence: CDR1 DFQATT, CDR2 SNEGSKA (reference sequence).

The chain links TRBV20-1 to TRBJ2-4; 10 bases fit TRBD2. Sequenced material: blood. This TCR was recovered from a woman of 80 years or more in good health. CDR3 nucleotide sequence: TGCAGTGCTAGAGATTCGCTGAGCGGGGGGGCTAAAAACATTCAGTACTTC. This translates into CSARDSLSGGAKNIQYF.